The present T cell receptor (beta chain) was sequenced within a study of radiotherapy plus CTLA-4 blockade in lung cancer. Turning to the study itself: Objective responses were documented in around 18% of patients, with disease control in approximately 32%.

It was focal radiation plus CTLA-4 blockade with ipilimumab that patients with chemo-refractory metastatic non-small-cell lung cancer received. The V end was cut by 5 bases, the J end by 0 bases, with 10 bases between. Germline V gene lookup returns CDR1 MNHNS and CDR2 SASEGT. The CDR3 contains 15 residues. The table came from immunoSEQ multiplex PCR; TCRdb's copy has only in-frame clones and leaves some out. The data contain about 120,000 clones, over 80% of them seen just once; the ten biggest clones take up roughly 7%. This specimen consisted of peripheral blood, obtained from a patient treated with radiotherapy plus ipilimumab. This chain links TRBV6-1 with TRBJ2-2; D uncertain. The receptor was derived from a human donor with non-small cell lung cancer that progressed on radiotherapy plus ipilimumab. The CDR3 nucleotides are TGTGCCAGCAGTCCAGTAGACGCGAACACCGGGGAGCTGTTTTTT. It specifies CASSPVDANTGELFF.